This TCR beta chain was documented in a study of technical replicates of blood from a few donors. Profiling relied on immunoSEQ multiplex PCR, and the TCRdb table lists in-frame clones only, not all of them. The sample contains around 53,000 clones, 85% to 90% of which appear only once. The V gene's germline CDR1 is GTSNPN and CDR2 SVGIG (reference sequence). Trimming took 4 bases from V and 2 from J, leaving 17 bases between them. The CDR3 has 16 residues. Sequencing used PBMCs. This receptor was taken from a human donor in good health. Some clones in this sample may be carry-over from other donors' samples. The chain uses TRBV30 and TRBJ2-2, with D hard to call. The CDR3 reads CAWKEWNDLNTGELFF. CDR3 sequence (DNA): TGTGCCTGGAAGGAGTGGAACGATCTAAACACCGGGGAGCTGTTTTTT.